The 18 T cell receptor beta chains listed next were all sequenced from one sample in a study of blood T cell repertoires in COVID-19. The repertoire was sequenced with immunoSEQ multiplex PCR; TCRdb's copy has only in-frame clones and lacks some. The sample lists 140,000 to 150,000 clones, approximately 80% occurring once. The sequenced sample was PBMCs or T cells enriched from blood (not recorded which). These receptors came from a woman aged 50 to 60 who had recovered from COVID-19.

This chain joins TRBV7-2 and TRBJ1-1; D perhaps matches TRBD1 (5 bases). Trimming stripped 4 bases from V and 4 bases from J, with 13 bases between. CDR3 size: 14 residues. Germline CDR1 is SGHTA and CDR2 is FQGNSA. The DNA for the CDR3 is TGTGCCAGCAGCTCCCTCCCGGGGGGCACTGAAGCTTTCTTT. This gives the protein CASSSLPGGTEAFF. Supplemented by reference TRBV7-2 and TRBJ1-1, the full variable domain reads GAGVSQSPSNKVTEKGKDVELRCDPISGHTALYWYRQSLGQGLEFLIYFQGNSAPDKSGLPSDRFSAERTGGSVSTLTIQRTQQEDSAVYLCASSSLPGGTEAFFGQGTRLTVV.

The chain couples TRBV28 to TRBJ1-2; D gene unclear. With 3 bases removed from V and 6 bases from J, the gap between germline ends came to 14 bases. Germline CDR1 is MDHEN and CDR2 is SYDVKM. The length of the CDR3 is 14 residues. The DNA of the CDR3 is TGTGCCAGCAGTTTGGACTATGAGACGAATGGCTACACCTTC. Its protein is CASSLDYETNGYTF.

This clone occurred a few times. V and J are TRBV4-2 and TRBJ2-2; 10 bases are shared with TRBD2. Trimming cost V 1 base and J 1 base; bases outside gene matches: 3. This CDR3 has 17 residues. CDR1 and CDR2 (germline): LGHNA, YNFKEQ. The DNA for the CDR3 is TGTGCCAGCAGCCAAGTACTAGCGGGGAGGAACACCGGGGAGCTGTTTTTT. Translating gives CASSQVLAGRNTGELFF.

The chain joins TRBV28 to TRBJ2-6; the match to TRBD1 covers 9 bases. Unmatched junction bases numbered 4, after V lost 5 bases and J lost 2 bases. The germline V gene has CDR1 MDHEN and CDR2 SYDVKM. There are 16 residues in the CDR3. The DNA of the CDR3 is TGTGCCAGCAGTCCGACAGGGGGAGCTGGGGCCAACGTCCTGACTTTC. Translation: CASSPTGGAGANVLTF.

This clone occurred once. The chain combines TRBV2 with TRBJ1-3; D gene unclear. CDR3 length equals 14 residues. Germline CDR1 is SNHLY and CDR2 is FYNNEI. V lost 8 bases to trimming and J lost 6 bases, with 17 bases between them. The CDR3 loop reads CASGLPRVANTIYF. The CDR3 DNA sequence: TGTGCCAGCGGCCTTCCGAGGGTAGCAAACACCATATATTTT.

The chain is built from TRBV2 and TRBJ1-5, with TRBD1 matching 9 bases. The germline CDR1 and CDR2 sequences are SNHLY and FYNNEI. The CDR3 has 13 residues. Losses at the gene ends were 7 bases for V and 4 bases for J; bases not matched to a gene: 2. CDR3 residues: CASMGQGNQPQHF. CDR3 bases: TGTGCCAGCATGGGACAGGGAAATCAGCCCCAGCATTTT.

V and J are TRBV7-2 and TRBJ2-7, with a tentative D call TRBD1 (5 bases). The ends were cut back, 1 base at V and 2 bases at J, with 15 bases in the middle. This CDR3 comprises 16 residues. Germline V lookup: CDR1 SGHTA, CDR2 FQGNSA. CDR3: CASSLVTGNSAYEQYF. The CDR3 DNA reads as TGTGCCAGCAGCTTAGTCACAGGTAACAGTGCCTACGAGCAGTACTTC. The entire variable domain, with the rest obtained from reference TRBV7-2 and TRBJ2-7, is as follows: GAGVSQSPSNKVTEKGKDVELRCDPISGHTALYWYRQSLGQGLEFLIYFQGNSAPDKSGLPSDRFSAERTGGSVSTLTIQRTQQEDSAVYLCASSLVTGNSAYEQYFGPGTRLTVT.

The J gene is TRBJ2-2, the V gene TRBV28, with a possible D match to TRBD2 (5 bases). The CDR3 length is 15 residues. Germline V gene lookup returns CDR1 MDHEN and CDR2 SYDVKM. V lost 4 bases and J 5 bases, leaving 14 bases between the germline ends. The CDR3 loop reads CASSSDLSGTGELFF. The CDR3 DNA follows: TGTGCCAGCAGTTCCGACCTTTCGGGGACCGGGGAGCTGTTTTTT.

V and J are TRBV10-3 and TRBJ1-1; TRBD1 might be the D (5 bases). Germline-derived CDR1 and CDR2 are ENHRY and SYGVKD. V gave up 3 bases and J gave up 2 bases, with 16 bases separating them. This CDR3 comprises 16 residues. This CDR3 reads CAISDRVVTANTEAFF. The CDR3 bases are TGTGCCATCAGTGATAGGGTGGTGACAGCAAACACTGAAGCTTTCTTT.

This clone has more than one count but fewer than ten. The rearrangement uses TRBV20-1 and TRBJ2-1, with D unresolved. The length of the CDR3 is 11 residues. The V end lost 2 bases, the J end lost 3 bases, and 2 bases lay between the germline ends. Germline V CDR1 and CDR2: DFQATT, SNEGSKA (reference sequence). CDR3 sequence reads: CSARRYNEQFF. The CDR3 DNA reads TGCAGTGCTAGACGCTACAATGAGCAGTTCTTC.

CDR3: CASSLNLGQSQETQYF. The CDR3 nucleotides read TGTGCCAGCAGCTTAAATTTAGGACAGTCCCAAGAGACCCAGTACTTC. The chain couples TRBV5-6 to TRBJ2-5; TRBD1 is a possible D gene (6 bases). Trimming took 2 bases from V and 1 from J, leaving 15 bases between them. Germline V gene sequence: CDR1 SGHDT, CDR2 YYEEEE. The CDR3 consists of 16 residues.

This clone has just a few counts. The chain combines TRBV11-2 with TRBJ1-1; perhaps TRBD1 as D (5 bases). This CDR3 comprises 13 residues. V gave up 2 bases and J gave up 6 bases, with 10 bases separating them. Germline CDR1 is SGHAT and CDR2 is FQNNGV. The CDR3 loop reads CASSLSGWAEAFF. The CDR3 coding sequence is TGTGCCAGCAGCTTATCAGGGTGGGCTGAAGCTTTCTTT.

The chain has TRBV2 and TRBJ2-1; 13 bases align to TRBD2. The CDR3 spans 20 residues. V shed 2 bases and J 0 bases; nucleotides not matched to a gene: 10. The germline V gene encodes CDR1 SNHLY and CDR2 FYNNEI. CDR3 region: CASSEIGTSGVLSSYNEQFF. The CDR3 bases are TGTGCCAGCAGTGAAATCGGGACTAGCGGGGTCCTAAGCTCCTACAATGAGCAGTTCTTC.

The count of this clone is one. This chain connects TRBV4-1 to TRBJ2-6; D gene ambiguous. The CDR3 sequence is 16 residues long. Trimming removed 0 bases from V and 0 bases from J, with 6 bases in between. Germline V gene lookup returns CDR1 MGHRA and CDR2 YSYEKL. The CDR3 DNA reads TGCGCCAGCAGCCAAGATCGGGTCTCTGGGGCCAACGTCCTGACTTTC. It yields the protein CASSQDRVSGANVLTF.

The V call is TRBV29-1, the J call TRBJ2-3, with D unresolved. CDR1 is SQVTM and CDR2 is ANQGSEA in the germline V gene. The CDR3 sequence is 13 residues long. The V end was cut by 4 bases, the J end by 4 bases, with 12 bases between. The CDR3 DNA follows: TGCAGCGTTGTTCCCCCTATTCCAGATACGCAGTATTTT. Translated: CSVVPPIPDTQYF.

This sequence joins TRBV7-8 and TRBJ1-5, with 7 positions matching TRBD1. Germline lookup yields CDR1 SGHVS and CDR2 FQNEAQ. After removal of 2 bases from V and 3 bases from J, the junction contained 7 bases not matched to a gene. The CDR3 totals 16 residues. The CDR3 DNA is TGTGCCAGCAGCTTATGGCAAGGACAGGACAATCAGCCCCAGCATTTT. Translation gives CASSLWQGQDNQPQHF.

The V gene is TRBV7-9, the J gene TRBJ1-1; 9 bases are a match to TRBD1. The CDR3 extends over 14 amino acids. Germline V gives CDR1 SEHNR, CDR2 FQNEAQ (reference sequence). V gave up 5 bases and J gave up 4 bases; unmatched junction bases: 5. In DNA form, the CDR3 reads TGTGCCAGCAGCACGACAGGGGGGGGCACTGAAGCTTTCTTT. Translated: CASSTTGGGTEAFF.

This chain connects TRBV28 to TRBJ1-1, with TRBD1 as a possible D gene (6 bases). There are 12 residues in the CDR3. Germline V gene data show CDR1 as MDHEN and CDR2 as SYDVKM. V was trimmed by 6 bases and J by 4 bases, leaving 9 bases between them. The CDR3 DNA follows: TGTGCCAGCAGGGCAGGGGTCACTGAAGCTTTCTTT. It yields the protein CASRAGVTEAFF.